Shown below are 15 T cell receptor beta chains from a single sample sequenced in a study of shared clonotypes between healthy human individuals. Libraries were prepared by immunoSEQ multiplex PCR; TCRdb keeps only in-frame clonotypes and omits some of them. The sample lists some 650,000 clones, more than 95% seen once, with approximately 0.057% in the top ten. The material sequenced was naive CD4+ T cells sorted from blood. Subset of the sample: CD45RA+ positively selected. The source of these receptors is a woman in her 30s in good health.

The rearrangement joins TRBV6-1 to TRBJ1-2; D remains unclear. Trimming removed 2 bases at V and 2 bases at J, with 9 bases between. Germline CDR1 is MNHNS and CDR2 is SASEGT. The CDR3 runs 14 residues. CDR3 protein: CASSEWRRNYGYTF. DNA for the CDR3: TGTGCCAGCAGTGAATGGCGGCGGAACTATGGCTACACCTTC.

V and J are TRBV7-9 and TRBJ2-7; TRBD2 matches at 10 bases. The ends lost 5 bases at V and 5 bases at J; junction bases unmatched: 9. This CDR3 comprises 15 residues. Per the germline V gene, CDR1 is SEHNR and CDR2 is FQNEAQ (reference sequence). Written as DNA, the CDR3 is TGTGCCAGCAGCCGGCCTAGCGGGAGCGTCCACGAGCAGTACTTC. Translated, it gives CASSRPSGSVHEQYF.

The gene calls are TRBV5-1 and TRBJ1-2; 7 nucleotides align to TRBD1. CDR1 is SGHRS, CDR2 YFSETQ, per germline. V lost 0 bases and J lost 6; bases outside the gene matches: 11. The CDR3 runs to 16 residues. The CDR3 region has the DNA TGCGCCAGCAGCTTGGCCCCGGGACAGACCCTTGATGGCTACACCTTC. Translation gives CASSLAPGQTLDGYTF.

The J gene is TRBJ2-5, the V gene TRBV7-9; a possible D gene is TRBD1 (6 bases). The DNA end is a closer match to TRBJ2-7, so the J assignment may be wrong. This CDR3 has 14 amino acids. Germline V gene data show CDR1 as SEHNR and CDR2 as FQNEAQ (reference sequence). CDR3 region: CASSSDSTNYEQYF. The CDR3 DNA is TGTGCCAGCAGCTCGGACAGCACTAATTACGAGCAGTACTTC.

The chain is built from TRBV27 and TRBJ1-2, with TRBD1 matching over 11 bases. Germline loops: CDR1 MNHEY, CDR2 SMNVEV (reference sequence). The CDR3 totals 12 residues. Trimming cost V 10 bases and J 5 bases; bases outside gene matches: 3. The CDR3 DNA reads TGTGCCACCGGGACAGGGGGTTATGGCTACACCTTC. Translating it yields CATGTGGYGYTF.

V is TRBV10-2 and J is TRBJ2-7; D is unclear. CDR1 and CDR2 from the germline V gene are WSHSY and SAAADI. This CDR3 comprises 14 residues. V was cut by 11 bases and J by 6 bases, with 23 bases left in between. CDR3 DNA: TGCGCCTCCACAACCAGCAGCCTTTTGGGCGAGCAGTACTTC. Translation gives CASTTSSLLGEQYF.

This clone was recorded once. The rearrangement links TRBV6-6 to TRBJ2-3; D is ambiguous. The CDR3 has 12 residues. Germline lookup yields CDR1 MNHNY and CDR2 SVGAGI (reference sequence). V lost 10 bases and J lost 0, with 8 bases in between. The CDR3 reads CATSQSTDTQYF. The DNA of the CDR3 is TGTGCCACGTCACAAAGCACAGATACGCAGTATTTT.

The chain has TRBV28 and TRBJ2-1, with 13 bases fitting TRBD2. The CDR3 consists of 21 residues. The J segment lost 4 bases and the V segment lost 3 bases, leaving 18 bases of the junction unmatched. From germline, CDR1 is MDHEN and CDR2 SYDVKM. The CDR3 nucleotides are TGTGCCAGCAGTTTCCCCTTACTAGCGGGAGGGCCGAAACCACGTTACAATGAGCAGTTCTTC. As protein: CASSFPLLAGGPKPRYNEQFF.

The J gene is TRBJ1-1, the V gene TRBV19; 9 bases align to TRBD1. V shed 3 bases and J 4 bases; nucleotides not matched to a gene: 12. CDR1 LNHDA and CDR2 SQIVND come from the germline V gene (reference sequence). The CDR3 consists of 17 residues. The CDR3 DNA is TGTGCCAGTAGTATTTCGACAGGGGGTTGGGAAGGCACTGAAGCTTTCTTT. Residues: CASSISTGGWEGTEAFF.

V usage is TRBV18 and J usage is TRBJ1-6; D is ambiguous. Trimming removed 1 base from V and 7 bases from J, with 11 bases in between. The CDR3 length is 15 residues. Germline-derived CDR1 and CDR2 are KGHSH and LQKENI. The CDR3 sequence: CASSPRSQQNSPLHF. CDR3 nucleotide sequence: TGTGCCAGCTCACCACGTTCACAGCAAAATTCACCCCTCCACTTT.

This clone was counted a single time. This chain links TRBV6-4 with TRBJ2-2, with D possibly being TRBD1 (6 bases). The germline V and J ends were trimmed by 4 bases and 1 base, with 10 bases remaining between them. CDR1 and CDR2 from the germline V gene are MRHNA and SNTAGT. The CDR3 consists of 15 residues. DNA for the CDR3: TGTGCCAGCAGTGTTCCGACAGGGAACACCGGGGAGCTGTTTTTT. This translates into CASSVPTGNTGELFF.

V and J are TRBV7-6 and TRBJ1-5; D is unclear. The germline CDR1 and CDR2 sequences are SGHVS and FNYEAQ. The CDR3 is made up of 13 amino acids. The V end was cut by 2 bases, the J end by 6 bases, with 8 bases between. CDR3 coding DNA: TGTGCCAGCAGCTTAAGGGTAGGTCAGCCCCAGCATTTT. It codes for CASSLRVGQPQHF.

CDR3 in amino acids: CASSLGRGLGYGYTF. The CDR3 nucleotides read TGTGCCAGCAGTCTGGGCAGGGGGCTCGGTTATGGCTACACCTTC. The rearrangement links TRBV28 to TRBJ1-2; TRBD1 matches at 8 bases. The CDR3 consists of 15 residues. V was pared by 5 bases and J by 5 bases, with 10 bases of the junction left unmatched. The germline CDR1 and CDR2 sequences are MDHEN and SYDVKM.

The rearrangement joins TRBV28 to TRBJ1-3; D call uncertain. This CDR3 has 18 residues. CDR1 and CDR2 from the germline V gene are MDHEN and SYDVKM. The ends were cut back, 1 base at V and 0 bases at J, with 16 bases in the middle. Here the CDR3 reads CASSLFKGMKSSGNTIYF. The CDR3 DNA is TGTGCCAGCAGTTTATTTAAGGGTATGAAATCCTCTGGAAACACCATATATTTT.

The J gene is TRBJ1-1, the V gene TRBV10-3; D is ambiguous. CDR3 length: 14 amino acids. Germline loops: CDR1 ENHRY, CDR2 SYGVKD. Trimming removed 0 bases at V and 4 bases at J, with 9 bases between. The CDR3 is CAISESPGSTEAFF. CDR3 nucleotide sequence: TGTGCCATCAGTGAGTCCCCAGGCAGCACTGAAGCTTTCTTT.